The TCR beta chain described here comes from a study of Graves' ophthalmopathy and Graves' hyperthyroidism. At the level of the study: By definition, stable hyperthyroidism involved no ophthalmopathy within 18 months of follow-up.

Of note for this clonotype: Antigen: not known.

Beta-chain TCR CDR3 regions were amplified from RNA transcripts. RT-PCR with HTBI primers came first, then second-round multiplex PCR. MiXCR, run by TCRdb on the multiplex PCR reads, gives a single entry per CDR3 protein. Among 580,000 or so distinct CDR3 sequences listed, 35% to 40% were seen once. The CDR3 is made up of 14 amino acids. The junction had 10 bases not matched to a gene; V was cut back by 6 bases and J by 5 bases. CDR1 is LNHNV and CDR2 is YYDKDF in the germline V gene (reference sequence). No donor had other autoimmune disease, uncontrolled infection, pregnancy or lactation. Study-wide results and caveats: The authors also found most expanded thyroid clonotypes above 0.001 frequency in blood.

This receptor was obtained from an adult man with Graves' hyperthyroidism. This chain joins TRBV15 and TRBJ2-7; 7 bases agree with TRBD1. Sequencing used peripheral blood or thyroid tissue (not recorded which). DNA for the CDR3: TGTGCCACCAGTGACCGAGACAGGGAAAACGAGCAGTACTTC. It encodes CATSDRDRENEQYF.